This section outlines one TCR beta chain sequence together with its context. This clonotype was seen more than once but under ten times. No antigen is known for it. The sample holds no much larger clone one base away, and base qualities are not on file. Ficoll-Paque density gradient centrifugation was the method used to isolate PBMCs. The data were taken from a study of T-cell memory formation after mild COVID-19 (dated by TCRdb to 2020 to 2022). As for the study more broadly: Most TCR sequence clusters were specific to one of the two donors. Longitudinal TCRalpha and TCRbeta repertoire sequencing tracked T-cell clones expanding and contracting after mild COVID-19 in a couple of donors. The cohort comprised two young, previously healthy adult volunteers, one female and one male.

The CDR3 covers 13 residues, taking in both the cysteine and the phenylalanine. Only the CDR3 part of the read is kept: 39 bases, read in frame from the first base. V and J are truncated by 1 base and 2 bases respectively, leaving an intervening sequence of 9 bases. CDR1 and CDR2 are drawn from the germline V gene (reference sequence): DFQATT, SNEGSKA. What the research found in general, with its limitations: Contracting CD4+ clones were found mainly in CM and EM memory subsets, while CD8+ clones were enriched in EMRA. The study covered only a couple of mild cases, and larger cohorts including severe cases with pre-infection samples were considered necessary. From day 15 to 85, contracting clones showed balanced CD4/CD8 phenotypes, whereas a second wave of clones that expanded from day 15 to 37 leaned towards CD4+. The second-wave clones that peaked on day 37 were not confirmed to be SARS-CoV-2 specific. Some responding clones were detected in pre-infection memory, which suggested that pre-existing cross-reactive memory T cells had joined the SARS-CoV-2 response.

The sequencing machine was an Illumina NovaSeq 6000. TCRalpha and TCRbeta cDNA libraries were built by 5'RACE with constant-segment primers, adding sample barcodes and unique molecular identifiers. RNA was extracted from every sample with Trizol reagent. Library amplification was performed in two PCR steps, and a second sample barcode and Illumina TruSeq adapters were introduced in the second step. Sequencing of the libraries was done on an Illumina NovaSeq, producing 2 x 150 bp paired-end reads. In the source study's methods: With migec v1.2.7, reads were demultiplexed and then collapsed into UMI-guided consensus sequences. With mixcr v2.1.11, UMI consensuses were aligned to TRA and TRB V and J templates and assembled into clonotypes. Expanded or contracted clonotypes were those called significant by both edgeR and NoisET, with noise models trained on biological replicates. For edgeR calls, the cutoffs were a false discovery rate-adjusted p below 0.01 and a log2 fold-change threshold of 1. As an exploratory analysis of dynamics, max-normalized trajectories of the 1000 most abundant clonotypes were examined by PCA with hierarchical clustering. The CD4 or CD8 phenotype of responding clones was assigned using the separately sequenced CD4+ and CD8+ repertoires. Through fastp at Q25 and MiXCR, TCRdb rebuilt clones from the public reads, retaining in-frame beta chains. Identical CDR3 protein sequences are pooled into one entry, listed with their most common genes and DNA. TCRdb's processing, not the study's, gives the V and J calls here. In this sample the table shows about 500,000 distinct CDR3 sequences, approximately 20% of which occur a single time. The top ten clones comprise under 15% of the sample.

The clonotype originates from an adult woman who had mild COVID-19 (a few samples of this study predate the infection). The sample titles of this study are shuffled in the database, so cell type and time point are left out; the donor was told from shared clones. The sequence is built from TRBV20-1 and TRBJ2-7, with no reliable assignment of the D segment. Material for sequencing was PBMCs or a T cell subset sorted from them (not recorded which). The DNA is as follows: TGCAGTGCTAGAGCCCTCCTGCCCTACGAGCAGTACTTC. Its translation reads: CSARALLPYEQYF.